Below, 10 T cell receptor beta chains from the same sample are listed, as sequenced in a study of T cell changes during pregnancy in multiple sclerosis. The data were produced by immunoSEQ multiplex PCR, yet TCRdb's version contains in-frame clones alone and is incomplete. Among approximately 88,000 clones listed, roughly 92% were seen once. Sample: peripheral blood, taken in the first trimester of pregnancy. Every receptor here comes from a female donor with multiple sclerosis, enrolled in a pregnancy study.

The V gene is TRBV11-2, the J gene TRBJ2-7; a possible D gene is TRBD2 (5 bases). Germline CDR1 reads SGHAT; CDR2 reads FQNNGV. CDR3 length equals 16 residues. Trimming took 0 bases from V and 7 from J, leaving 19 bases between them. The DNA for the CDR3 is TGTGCCAGCAGCTTAGAGGGGAGTAGCCTGGGTGGGGAGCAGTACTTC. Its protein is CASSLEGSSLGGEQYF.

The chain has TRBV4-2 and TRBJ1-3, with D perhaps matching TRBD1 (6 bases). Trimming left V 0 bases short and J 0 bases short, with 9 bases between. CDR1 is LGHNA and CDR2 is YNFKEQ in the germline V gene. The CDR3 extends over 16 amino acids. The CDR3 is CASSQDRTVSGNTIYF. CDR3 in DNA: TGTGCCAGCAGCCAAGACCGGACAGTCTCTGGAAACACCATATATTTT.

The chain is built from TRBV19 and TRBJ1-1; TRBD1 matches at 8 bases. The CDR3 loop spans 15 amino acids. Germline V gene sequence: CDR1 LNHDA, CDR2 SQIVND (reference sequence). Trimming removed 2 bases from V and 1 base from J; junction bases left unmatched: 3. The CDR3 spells CASSIFTGGNTEAFF. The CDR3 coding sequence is TGTGCCAGTAGTATATTCACAGGGGGGAACACTGAAGCTTTCTTT.

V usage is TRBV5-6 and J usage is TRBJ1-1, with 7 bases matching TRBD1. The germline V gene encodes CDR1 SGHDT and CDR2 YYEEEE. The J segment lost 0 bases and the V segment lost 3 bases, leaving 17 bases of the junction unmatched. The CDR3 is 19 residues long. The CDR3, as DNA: TGTGCCAGCAGCTCACCCGGAAGGACAGGATTGCCCGTGAACACTGAAGCTTTCTTT. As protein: CASSSPGRTGLPVNTEAFF.

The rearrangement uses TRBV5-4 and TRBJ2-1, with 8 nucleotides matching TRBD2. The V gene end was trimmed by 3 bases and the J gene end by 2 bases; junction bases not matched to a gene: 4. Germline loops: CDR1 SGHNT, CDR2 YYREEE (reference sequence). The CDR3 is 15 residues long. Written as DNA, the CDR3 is TGTGCCAGCAGCTCTAGCGGGCCGACCTACAATGAGCAGTTCTTC. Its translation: CASSSSGPTYNEQFF.

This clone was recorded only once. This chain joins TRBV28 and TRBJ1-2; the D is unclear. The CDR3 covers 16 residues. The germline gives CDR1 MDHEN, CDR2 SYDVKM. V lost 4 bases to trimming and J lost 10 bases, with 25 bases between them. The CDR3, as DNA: TGTGCCAGCAGTTCCACCCTCCGGGATTATGGTCAATTCTACACCTTC. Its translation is CASSSTLRDYGQFYTF.

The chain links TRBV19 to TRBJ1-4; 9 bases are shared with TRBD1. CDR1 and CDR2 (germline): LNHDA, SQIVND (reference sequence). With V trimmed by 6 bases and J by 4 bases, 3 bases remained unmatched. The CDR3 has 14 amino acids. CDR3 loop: CASRRDRVNEKLFF. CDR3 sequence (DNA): TGTGCCAGTAGAAGGGACAGGGTTAATGAAAAACTGTTTTTT.

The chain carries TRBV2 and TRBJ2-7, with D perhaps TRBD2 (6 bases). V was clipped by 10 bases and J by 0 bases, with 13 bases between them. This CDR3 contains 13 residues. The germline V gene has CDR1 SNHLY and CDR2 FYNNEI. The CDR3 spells CATGGRSSYEQYF. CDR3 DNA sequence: TGTGCCACCGGGGGTCGCAGCTCCTACGAGCAGTACTTC.

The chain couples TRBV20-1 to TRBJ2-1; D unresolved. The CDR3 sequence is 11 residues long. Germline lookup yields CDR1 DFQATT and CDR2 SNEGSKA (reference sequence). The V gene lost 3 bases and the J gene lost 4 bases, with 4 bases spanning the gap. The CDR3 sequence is CSASGYNEQFF. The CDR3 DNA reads TGCAGTGCTAGCGGGTACAATGAGCAGTTCTTC.

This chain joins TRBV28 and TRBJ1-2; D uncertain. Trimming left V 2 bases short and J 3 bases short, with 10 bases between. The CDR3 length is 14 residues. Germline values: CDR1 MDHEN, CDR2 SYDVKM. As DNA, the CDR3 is TGTGCCAGCAGTTTAGGGAGAAGGCACTATGGCTACACCTTC. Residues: CASSLGRRHYGYTF.